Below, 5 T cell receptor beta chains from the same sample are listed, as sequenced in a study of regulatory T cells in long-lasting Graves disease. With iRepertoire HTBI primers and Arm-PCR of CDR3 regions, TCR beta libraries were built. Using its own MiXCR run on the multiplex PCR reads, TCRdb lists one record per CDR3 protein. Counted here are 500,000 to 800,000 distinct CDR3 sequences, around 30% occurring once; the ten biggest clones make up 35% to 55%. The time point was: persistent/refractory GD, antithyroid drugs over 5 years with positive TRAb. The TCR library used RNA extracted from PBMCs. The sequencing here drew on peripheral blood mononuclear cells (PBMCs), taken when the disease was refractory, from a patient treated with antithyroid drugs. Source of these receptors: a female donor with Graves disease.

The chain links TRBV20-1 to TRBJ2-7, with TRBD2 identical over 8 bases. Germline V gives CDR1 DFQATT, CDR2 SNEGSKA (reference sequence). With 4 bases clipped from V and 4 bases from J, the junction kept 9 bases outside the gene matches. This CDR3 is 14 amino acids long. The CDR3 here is CSAILAGSNYEQYF. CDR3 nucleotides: TGCAGTGCTATCTTAGCGGGATCCAATTACGAGCAGTACTTC.

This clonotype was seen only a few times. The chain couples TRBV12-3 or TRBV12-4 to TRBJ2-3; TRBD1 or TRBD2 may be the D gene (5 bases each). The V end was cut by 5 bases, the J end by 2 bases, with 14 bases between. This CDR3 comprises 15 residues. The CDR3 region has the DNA TGTGCCAGCAGTCCCCGGGACGGACCCACAGATACGCAGTATTTT. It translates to CASSPRDGPTDTQYF.

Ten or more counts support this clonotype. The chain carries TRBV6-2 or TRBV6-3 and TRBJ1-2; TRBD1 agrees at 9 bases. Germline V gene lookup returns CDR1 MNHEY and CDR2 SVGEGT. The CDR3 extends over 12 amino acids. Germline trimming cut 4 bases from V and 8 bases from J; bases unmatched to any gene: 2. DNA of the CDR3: TGTGCCAGCAGTTGGACAGGGGACGGCTACACCTTC. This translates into CASSWTGDGYTF.

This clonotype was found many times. The CDR3 loop is CASSIDPSNQPQHF. The CDR3 DNA reads TGTGCCAGCTCTATAGACCCTAGCAATCAGCCCCAGCATTTT. The chain carries TRBV28 and TRBJ1-5; no firm D call. The V gene's germline CDR1 is MDHEN and CDR2 SYDVKM. CDR3 length: 14 residues. The V end lost 8 bases, the J end lost 0 bases, and 11 bases lay between the germline ends.

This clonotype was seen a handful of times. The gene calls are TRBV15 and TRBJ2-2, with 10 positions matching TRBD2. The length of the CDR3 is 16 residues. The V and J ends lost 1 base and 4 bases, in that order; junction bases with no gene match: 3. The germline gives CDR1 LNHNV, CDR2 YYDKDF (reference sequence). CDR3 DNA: TGTGCCACCAGCAGAGGACTAGCGGGTGCCACCGGGGAGCTGTTTTTT. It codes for CATSRGLAGATGELFF.